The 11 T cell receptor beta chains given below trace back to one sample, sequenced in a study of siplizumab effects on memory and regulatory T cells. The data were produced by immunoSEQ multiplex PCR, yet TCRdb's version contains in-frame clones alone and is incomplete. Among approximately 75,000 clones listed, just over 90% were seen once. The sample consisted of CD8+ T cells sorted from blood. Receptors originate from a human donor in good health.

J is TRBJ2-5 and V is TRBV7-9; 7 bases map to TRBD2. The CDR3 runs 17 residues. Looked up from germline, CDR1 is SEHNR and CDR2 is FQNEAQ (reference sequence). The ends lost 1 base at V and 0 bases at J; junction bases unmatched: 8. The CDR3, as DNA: TGTGCCAGCAGCTTAGGGTACGCGGGGGTGGACCAAGAGACCCAGTACTTC. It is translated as CASSLGYAGVDQETQYF.

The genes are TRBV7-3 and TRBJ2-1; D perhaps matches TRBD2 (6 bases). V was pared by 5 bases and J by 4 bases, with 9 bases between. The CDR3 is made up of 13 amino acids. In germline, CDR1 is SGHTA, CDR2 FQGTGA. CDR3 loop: CASSHGLYNEQFF. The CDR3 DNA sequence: TGTGCCAGCAGCCACGGACTATACAATGAGCAGTTCTTC.

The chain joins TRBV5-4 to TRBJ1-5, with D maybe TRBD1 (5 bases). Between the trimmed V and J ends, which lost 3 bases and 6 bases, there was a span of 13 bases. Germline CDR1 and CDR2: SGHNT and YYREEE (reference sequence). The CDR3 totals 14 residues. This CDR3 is CASSYQGSPQPQHF. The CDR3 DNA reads TGTGCCAGCAGCTATCAGGGATCCCCTCAGCCCCAGCATTTT.

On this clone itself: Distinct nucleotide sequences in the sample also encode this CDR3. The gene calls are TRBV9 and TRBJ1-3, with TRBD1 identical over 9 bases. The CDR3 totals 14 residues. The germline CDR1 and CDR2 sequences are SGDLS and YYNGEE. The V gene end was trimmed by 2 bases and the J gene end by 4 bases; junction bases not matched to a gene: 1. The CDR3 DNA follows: TGTGCCAGCAGCGTTGGGACAGGGGGAAACACCATATATTTT. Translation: CASSVGTGGNTIYF.

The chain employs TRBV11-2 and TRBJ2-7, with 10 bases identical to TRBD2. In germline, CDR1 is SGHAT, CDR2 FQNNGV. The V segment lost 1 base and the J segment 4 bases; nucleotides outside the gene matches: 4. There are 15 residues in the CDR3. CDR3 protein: CASSLATSGEYEQYF. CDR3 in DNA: TGTGCCAGCAGCTTAGCCACTAGCGGGGAGTACGAGCAGTACTTC.

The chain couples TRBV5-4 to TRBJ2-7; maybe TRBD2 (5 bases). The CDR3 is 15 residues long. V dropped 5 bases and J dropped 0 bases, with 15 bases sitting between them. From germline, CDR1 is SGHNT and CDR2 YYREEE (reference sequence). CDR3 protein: CASSVVMGDSYEQYF. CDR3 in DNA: TGTGCCAGCAGTGTAGTTATGGGAGACTCCTACGAGCAGTACTTC.

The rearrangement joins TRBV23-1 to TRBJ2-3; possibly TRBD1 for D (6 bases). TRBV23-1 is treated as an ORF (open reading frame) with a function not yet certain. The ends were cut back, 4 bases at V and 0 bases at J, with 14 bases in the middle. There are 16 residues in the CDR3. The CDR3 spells CASSLPGAASTDTQYF. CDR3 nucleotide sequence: TGCGCCAGCAGTCTCCCAGGGGCAGCTAGCACAGATACGCAGTATTTT.

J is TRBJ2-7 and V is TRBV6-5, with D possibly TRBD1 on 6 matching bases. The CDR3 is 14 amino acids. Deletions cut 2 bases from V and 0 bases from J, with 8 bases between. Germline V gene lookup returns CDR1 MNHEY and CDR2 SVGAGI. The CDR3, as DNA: TGTGCCAGCAGTTACACAGGGCCCTCCTACGAGCAGTACTTC. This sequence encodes CASSYTGPSYEQYF.

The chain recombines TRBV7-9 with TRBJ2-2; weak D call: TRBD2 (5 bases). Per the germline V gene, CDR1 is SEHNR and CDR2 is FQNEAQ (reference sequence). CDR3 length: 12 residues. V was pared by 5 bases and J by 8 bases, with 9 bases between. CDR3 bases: TGTGCCAGCAGCCCCGGGGTGGGGGAGCTGTTTTTT. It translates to CASSPGVGELFF.

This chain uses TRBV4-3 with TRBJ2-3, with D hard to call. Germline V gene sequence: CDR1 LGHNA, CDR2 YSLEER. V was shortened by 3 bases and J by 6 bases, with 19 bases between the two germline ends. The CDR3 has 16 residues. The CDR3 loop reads CASSQKALPPSDTQYF. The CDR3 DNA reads TGCGCCAGCAGCCAGAAGGCTCTCCCGCCTTCCGATACGCAGTATTTT.

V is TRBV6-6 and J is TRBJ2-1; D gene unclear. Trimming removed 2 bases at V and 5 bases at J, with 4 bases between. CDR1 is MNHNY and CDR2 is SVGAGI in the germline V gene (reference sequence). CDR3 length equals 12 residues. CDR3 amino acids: CASSYGNNEQFF. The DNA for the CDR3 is TGTGCCAGCAGTTACGGGAACAATGAGCAGTTCTTC.